The 2 T cell receptor beta chains listed next were all sequenced from one sample in a study of T cells after yellow fever vaccination. TCRdb called the 5' RACE reads again in MiXCR, with one record for every CDR3 protein. Of under 250,000 distinct CDR3 sequences detected, approximately 3% appear once; the ten largest clones hold around 3%. The sequenced sample was CD4+ T cells sorted from PBMCs, obtained 10 days after the yellow fever booster vaccination. The receptors come from a man between 18 and 29 years old who received the YFV17D yellow fever vaccine.

This clonotype was found a few times. V usage is TRBV19 and J usage is TRBJ2-7, with D maybe TRBD1 (6 bases). In germline, CDR1 is LNHDA, CDR2 SQIVND (reference sequence). The V end was cut by 5 bases, the J end by 5 bases, with 13 bases between. The CDR3 contains 13 residues. The CDR3, as DNA: TGTGCCAGTAGTTTGGGGGCTTTCGACGAGCAGTACTTC. Translation: CASSLGAFDEQYF.

A few counts support this clonotype. The chain combines TRBV20-1 with TRBJ1-4; 8 nucleotides line up with TRBD1. The ends lost 5 bases at V and 8 bases at J; junction bases unmatched: 7. The CDR3 is made up of 13 amino acids. Germline V lookup: CDR1 DFQATT, CDR2 SNEGSKA (reference sequence). CDR3 amino acids: CSAGTGGDEKLFF. CDR3 nucleotide sequence: TGCAGTGCTGGGACAGGAGGAGACGAAAAACTGTTTTTT.